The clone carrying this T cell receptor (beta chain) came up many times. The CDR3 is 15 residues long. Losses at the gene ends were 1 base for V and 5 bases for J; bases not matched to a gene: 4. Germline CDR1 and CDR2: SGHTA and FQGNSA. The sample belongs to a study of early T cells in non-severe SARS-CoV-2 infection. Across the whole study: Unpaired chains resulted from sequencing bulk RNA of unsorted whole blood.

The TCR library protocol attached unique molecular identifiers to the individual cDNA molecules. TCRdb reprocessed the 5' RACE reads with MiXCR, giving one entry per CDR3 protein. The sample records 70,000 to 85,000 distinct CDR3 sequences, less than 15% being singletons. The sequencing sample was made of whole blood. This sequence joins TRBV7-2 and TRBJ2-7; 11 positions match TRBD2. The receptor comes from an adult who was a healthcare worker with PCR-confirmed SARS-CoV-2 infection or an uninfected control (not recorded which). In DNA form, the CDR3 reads TGTGCCAGCAGCTTAGAACTAGCGGGAGCTGACGAGCAGTACTTC. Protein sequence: CASSLELAGADEQYF.